This T cell receptor beta chain originates from a study of regulatory T cells in long-lasting Graves disease. Stated time point: newly diagnosed GD, antithyroid drugs for less than 3 months. RNA extracted from PBMCs served as the sequencing template. The ends were cut back, 7 bases at V and 2 bases at J, with 16 bases in the middle. This CDR3 region has 16 residues. Germline CDR1 KGHDR, CDR2 SFDVKD. Ten or more counts support this clonotype. Through Arm-PCR of CDR3 regions and iRepertoire HTBI primers, TCR beta libraries were built. TCRdb fed the multiplex PCR reads into MiXCR, producing one record per CDR3 protein. In the table there are 540,000 or so distinct CDR3 sequences, around an eighth of which are singletons. These sequences were also reported in another study, on T cells in Graves' hyperthyroidism and ophthalmopathy. That source notes: RT-PCR in the first round (using the HTBI primer set) targeted the TCR CDR3. Most clonotypes expanded in the thyroid (above 0.001) were also present in blood.

This rearrangement joins TRBV24-1 to TRBJ2-2; D tentatively reads TRBD1 or TRBD2 (5 bases each). The material was peripheral blood mononuclear cells (PBMCs), obtained at new diagnosis, from a patient treated with antithyroid drugs. The TCR comes from a young man with Graves disease. CDR3 DNA sequence: TGTGCCACCAGCCCACCGGGACGGATTAACACCGGGGAGCTGTTTTTT. It is translated as CATSPPGRINTGELFF.